This T cell receptor beta chain originates from a study of blood T cells in healthy people across ages (dated by TCRdb to between 2014 and 2017). For the wider study: In model experiments, template switching captured about one uniquely barcoded TCR beta cDNA molecule for every two T cells. To track age-related changes in TCR beta repertoire diversity, the study relied on deep sequencing normalized with unique cDNA molecular identifiers. The donors were divided into four age groups: young (average around 17 years), middle-aged (approximately 41), aged (approximately 64) and long-lived (about 80). Donors of different ages were randomly distributed across sequencing lanes to avoid experimental bias. Two additional independent replicas of 1 million unique cDNA reads from the same blood draw were analyzed for two donors (one aged 18 to 29 and one aged 80 or older).

The germline V gene gives CDR1 as SGHRS and CDR2 as YFSETQ. Including the terminal cysteine and phenylalanine, the CDR3 comprises 14 residues. Only the CDR3 DNA is retained, 42 bases long and in frame from the first base. V ends up 4 bases short and J 3 bases short, with an unmatched junction base count of 4. This clonotype showed up just a few times. What antigen it recognizes has not been identified. There are no base qualities to consult, and no much larger clone falls within one base. The library came from 5' RACE. The instrument given in TCRdb is Illumina HiSeq 2500. A second PCR of roughly 6 to 12 cycles was performed with a sample-barcoded 5' primer and a J-beta primer mix. Each TCR beta cDNA molecule received a unique molecular identifier from a template-switch 5' adaptor carrying 12 random nucleotides. Each sample yielded at least 3 million CDR3-containing paired-end reads. The Mint cDNA synthesis kit, primed by a TRBC-specific oligonucleotide, was used to synthesize first-strand cDNA from all RNA. Following uracil-DNA glycosylase treatment, all cDNA underwent a first 18-cycle PCR with the universal primers M1SS and BC2_uni_R. The original methods were these. For normalization, 1 million high-quality reads were randomly selected from each sample, with every read carrying a distinct molecular identifier. Instead of being binned into consensus sequences, reads that shared molecular identifiers were thrown out. CDR3 identification, clonotype clustering and error correction used MiTCR with a Q25 quality threshold and the strictest error-elimination algorithm. A nonparametric unseen species model using Euler transformation provided a lower-bound estimate of total TCR beta diversity. TCRdb reran the public reads through fastp at Q25 and MiXCR, keeping productive beta chains. CDR3 protein duplicates are merged, each entry listing the most common genes and DNA. These V and J calls are TCRdb output, not the study's own analysis. The sample contains 800,000 to 1,000,000 distinct CDR3 sequences, approximately 49% of them found a single time. Of the sample, 13% is held by the ten largest clones.

Study-wide conclusions, independent of this receptor: The percentage of naive T cells measured by flow cytometry correlated strongly with observed TCR beta diversity. Because donor CMV infection status was unknown, age-related changes in expanded clonotypes were potentially confounded. As age increased, observed TCR beta diversity per million T cells dropped in a roughly linear way, and a significant reduction was already evident by age 40. Compared with the aged group, the long-lived group had more naive CD4+ T cells, fewer expanded clones and increased TCR diversity, suggesting age selection. Estimates of total diversity from one million sequenced T cells were regarded as lower bounds and underestimates. Because profiling used bulk unsorted PBMCs, naive and antigen-experienced compartments could not be compared conclusively.

Donors were under 40 systemically healthy Caucasian individuals from Russia aged roughly 6 to 90 years. Ten milliliters of peripheral blood were drawn from each donor into EDTA-treated Vacutainer tubes. Ficoll-Paque density-gradient centrifugation was used to isolate PBMCs, with at least 7 million obtained per sample. Total RNA, at least 5 micrograms per sample, was extracted from PBMCs with Trizol reagent. For every donor, an aliquot of PBMCs went through flow cytometry to measure the percentages of naive CD45RAhigh/CD27high T cells. The sequencing input was blood. The chain employs TRBV5-1 and TRBJ1-1, with 9 bases matching TRBD1. This clonotype was obtained from a man aged 30 to 45 in good health. The nucleotide sequence reads as follows: TGCGCCAGCAGCCCGGACAGGGGACACACTGAAGCTTTCTTT. Translated, this is CASSPDRGHTEAFF.